The TCR beta chain described here comes from a study of cytomegalovirus exposure and HLA in healthy donors. Study details: Falling in the Caucasian-associated ancestry cluster were roughly 80% of a few hundred genotyped donors. Study-wide results and caveats: The study reported that TCR beta sequences accurately predicted HLA-A and HLA-B alleles in most subjects.

PCR primers comprised 60 Vbeta and 13 Jbeta primers. TCRdb's table, derived via immunoSEQ multiplex PCR, lists solely in-frame clones and lacks some. The data show about 120,000 clones, with under 90% seen just once and 2.2% held by the top ten. CDR1 and CDR2 from the germline V gene are SGHTA and FQGTGA. The CDR3 is made up of 14 amino acids. V was clipped by 5 bases and J by 6 bases, with 14 bases between them. A note on this clone: The antigen remains undetermined.

This receptor was obtained from a woman in her forties in good health and CMV-seronegative. The sequenced sample was PBMCs. The chain recombines TRBV7-3 with TRBJ2-1; D possibly corresponds to TRBD2 (6 bases). The CDR3 reads CASSPPETSNEQFF. DNA of the CDR3: TGTGCCAGCAGCCCACCCGAGACTAGCAATGAGCAGTTCTTC.